These 9 T cell receptor beta chains originate from one sample sequenced in a study of metastatic and nonmetastatic thyroid tumors. TCRdb re-called clones from the PCR reads using MiXCR. The sample has some 84,000 clones; around 9.1% are singletons. None of the patients had undergone any treatment ahead of thyroid surgery. Sequencing was performed on blood. These receptor sequences come from a female donor with papillary thyroid cancer or a benign thyroid nodule (not recorded which). Some clones in this sample may be carry-over from other donors' samples.

CDR3 amino acids: CASSYAPDYNSPLHF. The CDR3 DNA sequence: TGTGCCAGCAGTTACGCGCCAGATTATAATTCACCCCTCCACTTT. This sequence joins TRBV6-5 and TRBJ1-6; D gene uncertain. This CDR3 has 15 residues. Germline-derived CDR1 and CDR2 are MNHEY and SVGAGI. V lost 2 bases, J lost 4 bases, and 9 bases lay in between.

This clone was seen many times. The chain uses TRBV30 and TRBJ1-2; maybe TRBD1 (5 bases). This CDR3 contains 15 residues. CDR1 GTSNPN and CDR2 SVGIG come from the germline V gene (reference sequence). Trimming removed 8 bases from V and 6 bases from J, with 25 bases in between. In nucleotides, the CDR3 is TGTGCCAGCTCTCAGGGACCCTTGTTTGGGAATGGCTACACCTTC. This translates into CASSQGPLFGNGYTF.

This clone was detected ten times or more. One junction end disagrees with the germline gene, perhaps due to a read error. V is TRBV2 and J is TRBJ2-3; D uncertain. From germline, CDR1 is SNHLY and CDR2 FYNNEI. This CDR3 comprises 14 residues. The CDR3 loop reads CASSGPPRADTQYF. For the CDR3, the DNA is TGTGCCAGCAGTGGGCCACCACGAGCAGACACGCAGTATTTT.

In its sample, this clone was seen a few times. One end of the junction varies from germline; a read error may be responsible. This chain links TRBV24-1 with TRBJ1-2; D possibly corresponds to TRBD1 (5 bases). CDR3 length: 14 residues. Germline loops: CDR1 KGHDR, CDR2 SFDVKD. CDR3 loop: CATSDGKGTYGYTF. DNA of the CDR3: TGTGCCACAAGTGACGGGAAAGGGACCTATGGCTACACCTTC.

The table lists this clone with a few counts. The chain has TRBV27 and TRBJ1-2; D call uncertain. The germline V gene encodes CDR1 MNHEY and CDR2 SMNVEV (reference sequence). The CDR3 extends over 15 amino acids. Trimming left V 3 bases short and J 4 bases short, with 15 bases between. CDR3 region: CASSFWARRGYGYTF. For the CDR3, the DNA is TGTGCCAGCAGTTTTTGGGCCAGGCGCGGCTATGGCTACACCTTC.

A few counts support this clone. The gene calls are TRBV12-3 or TRBV12-4 and TRBJ2-1; tentatively, D is TRBD2 (7 bases). V was clipped by 7 bases and J by 9 bases, with 16 bases between them. The CDR3 contains 13 residues. The CDR3: CASKGGAPPEQFF. The DNA of the CDR3 is TGTGCCAGCAAGGGGGGGGCCCCCCCTGAGCAGTTCTTC.

This chain connects TRBV15 to TRBJ2-7; D may be TRBD1 (5 bases). Germline CDR1 reads LNHNV; CDR2 reads YYDKDF (reference sequence). The CDR3 spans 13 residues. Trimming removed 7 bases from V and 4 bases from J, with 14 bases in between. For the CDR3, the DNA is TGTGCCACCATCCTCCAGACAGCGTACGAGCAGTACTTC. It encodes CATILQTAYEQYF.

Many counts were recorded for this clone. The chain recombines TRBV6-1 with TRBJ1-6; D is undetermined. The germline V and J ends were trimmed by 5 bases and 7 bases, with 15 bases remaining between them. The CDR3 is 15 residues long. In germline, CDR1 is MNHNS, CDR2 SASEGT. CDR3 DNA sequence: TGTGCCAGCAGTTCTGAGGTCGCGAGGAATTCACCCCTCCACTTT. Its translation: CASSSEVARNSPLHF.

This clone was detected ten times or more. The chain combines TRBV20-1 with TRBJ2-5; D is ambiguous. Trimming cost V 5 bases and J 1 base, with 2 bases left between them. Germline lookup yields CDR1 DFQATT and CDR2 SNEGSKA (reference sequence). This CDR3 spans 10 amino acids. The CDR3 loop is CSAGQETQYF. CDR3 nucleotides: TGCAGTGCTGGCCAAGAGACCCAGTACTTC.